This record covers a single T cell receptor beta chain. The data derive from a study of cytomegalovirus exposure and HLA in healthy donors. Use of 60 Vbeta and 13 Jbeta primers characterized the PCR. Profiling relied on immunoSEQ multiplex PCR, and the TCRdb table lists in-frame clones only, not all of them. The data contain around 220,000 clones, almost 80% of them seen just once; the ten biggest clones take up roughly 2%. The sequencing input was PBMCs. This sequence originates from a man aged 18 to 35 in good health and CMV-seronegative.

DNA for the CDR3: TGTGCCAGCTCAACGACAGTTAACACTGAAGCTTTCTTT. Translated: CASSTTVNTEAFF. V is TRBV18 and J is TRBJ1-1; a possible D gene is TRBD1 (5 bases). The CDR3 length is 13 residues. V shed 5 bases and J shed 2 bases, with 9 bases lying between them. Germline lookup yields CDR1 KGHSH and CDR2 LQKENI.